One and the same sample provided the 9 T cell receptor beta chains below, sequenced in a study of blood T cell repertoires in COVID-19. Sequencing was performed with immunoSEQ multiplex PCR; in TCRdb, only in-frame clones are kept and a portion is missing. Here the sample spans some 20,000 clones, 91% being singletons. Sequencing input: peripheral blood. These receptor sequences come from a human donor in a cohort sampled during active COVID-19.

The CDR3, as DNA: TGTGCCAGCAGCTCGGGACAGGCGAGCCAAGAGACCCAGTACTTC. This translates into CASSSGQASQETQYF. The chain links TRBV3-1 (or the pseudogene TRBV3-2) to TRBJ2-5; 8 bases agree with TRBD1. The CDR3 contains 15 residues. V trimming: 5 bases; J trimming: 1 base; junction bases outside the gene matches: 6. The germline CDR1 and CDR2 sequences are LGHDT and YNNKEL (reference sequence).

The V gene is TRBV5-1, the J gene TRBJ1-4, with a possible D match to TRBD1 (6 bases). V was shortened by 1 base and J by 4 bases, with 8 bases between the two germline ends. Germline CDR1 and CDR2: SGHRS and YFSETQ. CDR3 length: 14 residues. The CDR3 bases are TGCGCCAGCAGCTTGACAGGGATTAATGAAAAACTGTTTTTT. This translates into CASSLTGINEKLFF.

This clone has only one observation. The chain combines TRBV6-4 with TRBJ2-1; D unclear. The CDR3 is 15 amino acids. Germline V gene sequence: CDR1 MRHNA, CDR2 SNTAGT. V gave up 6 bases and J gave up 0 bases, with 12 bases separating them. CDR3 protein: CASSEISSSYNEQFF. The CDR3, as DNA: TGTGCCAGCAGCGAGATCTCGAGCTCCTACAATGAGCAGTTCTTC.

J is TRBJ2-7 and V is TRBV18; 9 positions match TRBD1. J was trimmed by 2 bases and V by 5 bases; bases with no gene match: 7. The length of the CDR3 is 15 residues. Per the germline V gene, CDR1 is KGHSH and CDR2 is LQKENI. Written as DNA, the CDR3 is TGTGCCAGCTCAGGACCCGGGACAGGGCCCTACGAGCAGTACTTC. Its translation is CASSGPGTGPYEQYF.

The rearrangement uses TRBV5-1 and TRBJ2-5; a possible D gene is TRBD2 (5 bases). CDR3 size: 15 residues. The V gene lost 0 bases and the J gene lost 4 bases, with 13 bases spanning the gap. Germline V lookup: CDR1 SGHRS, CDR2 YFSETQ. The chain's CDR3 is CASSLDTAEGETQYF. In nucleotides, the CDR3 is TGCGCCAGCAGCTTGGATACGGCCGAGGGAGAGACCCAGTACTTC.

This clone turned up a few times. This CDR3 is CASSLEAGGYSPLHF. CDR3 bases: TGTGCCAGCAGCTTAGAGGCAGGGGGGTACTCACCCCTCCACTTT. The chain uses TRBV7-2 and TRBJ1-6, with 7 bases that match TRBD1. From germline, CDR1 is SGHTA and CDR2 FQGNSA. The CDR3 length is 15 residues. Losses at the gene ends were 1 base for V and 10 bases for J; bases not matched to a gene: 7.

The rearrangement links TRBV5-8 to TRBJ2-3; perhaps TRBD2 as D (6 bases). CDR1 and CDR2 (germline): SGHTS, YDEGEE. V was pared by 0 bases and J by 1 base, with 9 bases between. This CDR3 spans 15 amino acids. The CDR3 sequence: CASSLAASGTDTQYF. CDR3 DNA: TGTGCCAGCAGCTTGGCGGCTAGCGGCACAGATACGCAGTATTTT.

The chain has TRBV29-1 and TRBJ2-1; 8 bases line up with TRBD2. Germline loops: CDR1 SQVTM, CDR2 ANQGSEA. Germline trimming cut 4 bases from V and 7 bases from J; bases unmatched to any gene: 15. This CDR3 is 16 amino acids long. The CDR3, as DNA: TGCAGCGTTGGTGGCAGGGCGGCATCGGGGGGGAATGAGCAGTTCTTC. Its translation: CSVGGRAASGGNEQFF.

This rearrangement joins TRBV19 to TRBJ2-3; D perhaps matches TRBD1 (5 bases). Germline V gene sequence: CDR1 LNHDA, CDR2 SQIVND (reference sequence). This CDR3 contains 15 residues. V gave up 5 bases and J gave up 1 base, with 13 bases separating them. This chain's CDR3 is CASSYSGAGTDTQYF. CDR3 nucleotides: TGTGCCAGTAGTTACTCTGGGGCGGGCACAGATACGCAGTATTTT.